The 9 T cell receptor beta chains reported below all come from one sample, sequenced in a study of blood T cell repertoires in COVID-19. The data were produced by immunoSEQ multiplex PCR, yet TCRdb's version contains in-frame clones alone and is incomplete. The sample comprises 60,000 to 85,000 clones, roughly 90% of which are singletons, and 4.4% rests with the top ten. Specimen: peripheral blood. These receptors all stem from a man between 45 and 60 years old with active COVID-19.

The CDR3 loop is CASTGWEDTEAFF. The DNA of the CDR3 is TGTGCCAGCACCGGCTGGGAGGACACTGAAGCTTTCTTT. The genes are TRBV27 and TRBJ1-1; no definite D call. Germline lookup yields CDR1 MNHEY and CDR2 SMNVEV (reference sequence). With 7 bases removed from V and 3 bases from J, the gap between germline ends came to 12 bases. The CDR3 sequence is 13 residues long.

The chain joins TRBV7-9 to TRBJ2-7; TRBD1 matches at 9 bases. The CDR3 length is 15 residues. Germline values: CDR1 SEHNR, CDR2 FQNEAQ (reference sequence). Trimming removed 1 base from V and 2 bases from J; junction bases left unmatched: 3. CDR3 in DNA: TGTGCCAGCAGCTTAGGACAGGGGGGCACCTACGAGCAGTACTTC. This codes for CASSLGQGGTYEQYF.

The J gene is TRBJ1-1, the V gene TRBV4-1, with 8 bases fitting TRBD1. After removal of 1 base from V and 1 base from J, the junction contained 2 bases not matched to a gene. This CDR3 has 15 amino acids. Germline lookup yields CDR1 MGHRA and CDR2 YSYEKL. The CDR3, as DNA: TGCGCCAGCAGCCAAGTTGGGACAGGGAACACTGAAGCTTTCTTT. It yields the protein CASSQVGTGNTEAFF.

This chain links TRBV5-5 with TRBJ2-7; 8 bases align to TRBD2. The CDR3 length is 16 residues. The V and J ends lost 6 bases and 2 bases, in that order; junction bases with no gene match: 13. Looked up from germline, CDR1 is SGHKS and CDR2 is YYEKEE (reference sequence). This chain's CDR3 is CASIRIGGGSPYEQYF. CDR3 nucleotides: TGTGCCAGCATTCGGATCGGGGGGGGAAGCCCCTACGAGCAGTACTTC. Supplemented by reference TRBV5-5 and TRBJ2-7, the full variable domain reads DAGVTQSPTHLIKTRGQQVTLRCSPISGHKSVSWYQQVLGQGPQFIFQYYEKEERGRGNFPDRFSARQFPNYSSELNVNALLLGDSALYLCASIRIGGGSPYEQYFGPGTRLTVT.

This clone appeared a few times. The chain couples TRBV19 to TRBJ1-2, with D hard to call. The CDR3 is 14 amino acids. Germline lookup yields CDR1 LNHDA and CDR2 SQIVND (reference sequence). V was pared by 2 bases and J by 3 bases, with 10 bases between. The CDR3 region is CASSITWEYYGYTF. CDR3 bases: TGTGCCAGTAGTATAACTTGGGAGTACTATGGCTACACCTTC.

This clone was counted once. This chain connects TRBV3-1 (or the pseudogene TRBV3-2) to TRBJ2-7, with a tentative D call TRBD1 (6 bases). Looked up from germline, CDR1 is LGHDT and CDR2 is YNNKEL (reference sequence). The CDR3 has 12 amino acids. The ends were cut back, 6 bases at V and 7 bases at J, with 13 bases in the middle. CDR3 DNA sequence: TGTGCCAGCAGAGACCCCGGGACAGAGCAGTACTTC. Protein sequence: CASRDPGTEQYF.

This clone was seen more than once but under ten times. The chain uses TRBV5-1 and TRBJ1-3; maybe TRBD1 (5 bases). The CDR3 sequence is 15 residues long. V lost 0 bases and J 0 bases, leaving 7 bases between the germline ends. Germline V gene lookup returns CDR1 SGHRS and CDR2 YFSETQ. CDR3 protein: CASSLEGLSGNTIYF. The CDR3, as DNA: TGCGCCAGCAGCTTGGAGGGACTCTCTGGAAACACCATATATTTT.

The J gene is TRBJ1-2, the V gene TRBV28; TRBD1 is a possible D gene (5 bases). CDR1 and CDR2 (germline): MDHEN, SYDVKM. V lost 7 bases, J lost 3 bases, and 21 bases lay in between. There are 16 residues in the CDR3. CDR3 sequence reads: CASTQGGARSDYGYTF. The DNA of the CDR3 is TGTGCCAGCACCCAGGGAGGGGCGCGGAGTGACTATGGCTACACCTTC.

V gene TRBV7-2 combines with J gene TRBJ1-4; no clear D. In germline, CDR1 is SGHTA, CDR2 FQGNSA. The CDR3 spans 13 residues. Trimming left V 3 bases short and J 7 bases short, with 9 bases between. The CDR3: CASSLTFGEKLFF. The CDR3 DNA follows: TGTGCCAGCAGCTTGACATTCGGTGAAAAACTGTTTTTT.